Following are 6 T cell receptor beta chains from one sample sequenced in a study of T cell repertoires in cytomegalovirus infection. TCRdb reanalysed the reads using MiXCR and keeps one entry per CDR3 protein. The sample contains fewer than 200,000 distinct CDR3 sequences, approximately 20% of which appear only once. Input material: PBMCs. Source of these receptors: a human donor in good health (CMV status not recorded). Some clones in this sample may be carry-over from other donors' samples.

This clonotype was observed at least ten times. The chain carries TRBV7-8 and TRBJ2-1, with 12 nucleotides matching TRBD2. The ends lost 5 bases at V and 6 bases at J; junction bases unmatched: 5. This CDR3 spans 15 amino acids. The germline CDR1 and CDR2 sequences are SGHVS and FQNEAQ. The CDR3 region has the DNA TGTGCCAGCAGCCTGACTAGCGGGGGCCTCAATGAGCAGTTCTTC. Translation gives CASSLTSGGLNEQFF. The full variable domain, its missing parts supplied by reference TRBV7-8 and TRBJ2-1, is GAGVSQSPRYKVAKRGQDVALRCDPISGHVSLFWYQQALGQGPEFLTYFQNEAQLDKSGLPSDRFFAERPEGSVSTLKIQRTQQEDSAVYLCASSLTSGGLNEQFFGPGTRLTVL.

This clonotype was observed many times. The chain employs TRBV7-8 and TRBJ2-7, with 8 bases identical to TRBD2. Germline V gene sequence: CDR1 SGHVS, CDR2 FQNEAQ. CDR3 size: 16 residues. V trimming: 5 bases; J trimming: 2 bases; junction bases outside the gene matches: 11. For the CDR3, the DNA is TGTGCCAGCAGCGCCGGGGTAGCGGGACGCCCCTACGAGCAGTACTTC. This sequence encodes CASSAGVAGRPYEQYF.

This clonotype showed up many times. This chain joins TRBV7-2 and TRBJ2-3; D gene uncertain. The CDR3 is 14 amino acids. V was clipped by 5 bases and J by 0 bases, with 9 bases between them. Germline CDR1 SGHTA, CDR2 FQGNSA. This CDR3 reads CASSQWTSTDTQYF. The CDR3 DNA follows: TGTGCCAGCAGCCAATGGACCAGCACAGATACGCAGTATTTT.

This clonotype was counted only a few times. CDR3 nucleotide sequence: TGTGCCAGCAGCTTCGGTGAGAGCACCGGGGAGCTGTTTTTT. Translated, it gives CASSFGESTGELFF. This rearrangement joins TRBV7-3 to TRBJ2-2; D remains ambiguous. Per germline, CDR1 SGHTA and CDR2 FQGTGA. Trimming left V 3 bases short and J 4 bases short, with 9 bases between. The CDR3 has 14 amino acids.

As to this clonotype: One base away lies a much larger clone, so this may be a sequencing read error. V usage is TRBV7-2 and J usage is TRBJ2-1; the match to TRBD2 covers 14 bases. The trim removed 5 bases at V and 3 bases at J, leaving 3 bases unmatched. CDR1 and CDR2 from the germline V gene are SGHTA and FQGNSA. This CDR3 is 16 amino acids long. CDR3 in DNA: TGTGCCAGCAGCCGACTAGCGGGGGGGATCTACAATGAGCAGTTCTTC. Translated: CASSRLAGGIYNEQFF.

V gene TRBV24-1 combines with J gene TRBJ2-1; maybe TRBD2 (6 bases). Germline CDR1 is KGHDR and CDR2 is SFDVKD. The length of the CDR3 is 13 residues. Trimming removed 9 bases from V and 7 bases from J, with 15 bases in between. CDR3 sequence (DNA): TGTGCCACCGTGGAGGGGAGCGGGAATGAGCAGTTCTTC. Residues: CATVEGSGNEQFF.